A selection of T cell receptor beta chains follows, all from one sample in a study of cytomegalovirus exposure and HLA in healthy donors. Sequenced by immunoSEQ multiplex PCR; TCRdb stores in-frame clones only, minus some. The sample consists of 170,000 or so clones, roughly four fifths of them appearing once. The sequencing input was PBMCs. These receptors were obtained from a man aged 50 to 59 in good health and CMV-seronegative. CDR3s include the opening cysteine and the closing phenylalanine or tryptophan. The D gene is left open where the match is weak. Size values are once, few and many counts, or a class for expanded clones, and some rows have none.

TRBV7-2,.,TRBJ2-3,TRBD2,CASSFRLAGSTDTQYF,TGTGCCAGCAGCTTCCGACTAGCGGGATCCACAGATACGCAGTATTTT
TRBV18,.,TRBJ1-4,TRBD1,CASSPSGTAATNEKLFF,TGTGCCAGCTCACCTTCCGGGACAGCTGCAACTAATGAAAAACTGTTTTTT
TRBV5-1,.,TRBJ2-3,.,CASSLGNGGTDTQYF,TGCGCCAGCAGCTTGGGAAACGGGGGCACAGATACGCAGTATTTT
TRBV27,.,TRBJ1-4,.,CASSLFQQGNEKLFF,TGTGCCAGCAGTTTATTCCAACAGGGAAATGAAAAACTGTTTTTT
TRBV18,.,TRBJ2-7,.,CASSPEGWGSYEQYF,TGTGCCAGCTCACCGGAGGGGTGGGGTTCCTACGAGCAGTACTTC
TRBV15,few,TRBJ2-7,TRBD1,CATSTRTGAFYEQYF,TGTGCCACCAGCACAAGGACAGGGGCCTTCTACGAGCAGTACTTC
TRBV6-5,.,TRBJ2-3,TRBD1,CASSFGRTGRIDTQYF,TGTGCCAGCAGTTTCGGTAGGACAGGGAGGATAGATACGCAGTATTTT
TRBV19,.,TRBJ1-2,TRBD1,CASSWDLGQGYGYTF,TGTGCCAGTTCTTGGGATCTAGGACAGGGCTATGGCTACACCTTC
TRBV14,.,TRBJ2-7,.,CASSQNRYEQYF,TGTGCCAGCAGCCAAAATAGATACGAGCAGTACTTC
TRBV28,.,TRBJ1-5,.,CASSWDNQSNQPQHF,TGTGCCAGCAGTTGGGACAATCAGAGCAATCAGCCCCAGCATTTT
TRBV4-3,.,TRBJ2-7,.,CASSVRTASYEQYF,TGCGCCAGCAGCGTACGGACAGCTTCCTACGAGCAGTACTTC
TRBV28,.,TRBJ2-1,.,CASSLHSSYNEQFF,TGTGCCAGCAGTTTACACAGCTCCTACAATGAGCAGTTCTTC
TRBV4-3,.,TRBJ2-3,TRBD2,CASSQLTSASTDTQYF,TGCGCCAGCAGCCAGCTAACTAGCGCGAGCACAGATACGCAGTATTTT
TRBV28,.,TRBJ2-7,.,CATTVPGHTYEQYF,TGTGCCACCACAGTGCCGGGACACACATACGAGCAGTACTTC
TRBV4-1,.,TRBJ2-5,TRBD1,CASSQPGGHETQYF,TGCGCTAGCAGCCAACCAGGGGGCCACGAGACCCAGTACTTC
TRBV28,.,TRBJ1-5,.,CASSSTANQPQHF,TGTGCCAGCAGTTCGACAGCAAATCAGCCCCAGCATTTT
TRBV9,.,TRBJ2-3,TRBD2,CASSVGGNTQYF,TGTGCCAGCAGCGTCGGGGGGAATACGCAGTATTTT
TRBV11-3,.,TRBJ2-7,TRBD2,CASSPSSGIYEQYF,TGTGCCAGCAGCCCCTCGAGCGGGATCTACGAGCAGTACTTC
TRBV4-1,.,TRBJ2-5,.,CASSRLGGQETQYF,TGCGCCAGCAGCCGCCTAGGGGGCCAAGAGACCCAGTACTTC
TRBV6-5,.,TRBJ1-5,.,CASGQYNQPQHF,TGTGCCAGCGGACAGTACAATCAGCCCCAGCATTTT
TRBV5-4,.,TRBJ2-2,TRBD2,CASSLGRGGRASNTGELFF,TGTGCCAGCAGCTTGGGAAGGGGCGGGAGGGCCTCGAACACCGGGGAGCTGTTTTTT
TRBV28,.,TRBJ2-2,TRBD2,CASRGTSAGTGELFF,TGTGCCAGCAGGGGGACTAGCGCAGGCACCGGGGAGCTGTTTTTT
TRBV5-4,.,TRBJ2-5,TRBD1,CASSLRQGPPTQYF,TGTGCCAGCAGCTTAAGACAGGGTCCACCGACCCAGTACTTC
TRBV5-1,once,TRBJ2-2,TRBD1,CASSLGQGAGELFF,TGCGCCAGCAGCTTGGGACAGGGGGCCGGGGAGCTGTTTTTT
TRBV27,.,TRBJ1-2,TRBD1,CASSIQGYGYTF,TGTGCCAGCAGTATACAGGGGTATGGCTACACCTTC
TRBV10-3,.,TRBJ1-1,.,CAISPGNTEAFF,TGTGCCATCTCCCCGGGGAACACTGAAGCTTTCTTT
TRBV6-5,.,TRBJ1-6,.,CATGELSYNSPLHF,TGTGCCACCGGGGAACTTTCCTATAATTCACCCCTCCACTTT
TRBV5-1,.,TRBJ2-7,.,CASSLSGSSYEQYF,TGCGCCAGCAGCTTGTCTGGCAGCTCCTACGAGCAGTACTTC
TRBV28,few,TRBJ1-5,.,CASSTGMRPQHF,TGTGCCAGCAGTACAGGAATGAGGCCCCAGCATTTT
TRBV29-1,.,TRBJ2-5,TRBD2,CSVEKRGSIQETQYF,TGCAGCGTTGAAAAGCGGGGGTCCATCCAAGAGACCCAGTACTTC
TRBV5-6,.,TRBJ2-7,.,CASSLGAFYEQYF,TGTGCCAGCAGCTTGGGAGCTTTCTACGAGCAGTACTTC
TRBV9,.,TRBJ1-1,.,CASSVEGRTVRNTEAFF,TGTGCCAGCAGCGTAGAAGGAAGGACAGTAAGGAACACTGAAGCTTTCTTT
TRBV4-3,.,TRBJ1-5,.,CASSRSWTDRSQPQHF,TGCGCCAGCAGTCGAAGCTGGACAGACCGGAGTCAGCCCCAGCATTTT
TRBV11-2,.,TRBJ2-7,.,CASSLSPGNLAEQYF,TGTGCCAGCAGCTTAAGTCCAGGAAATCTCGCCGAGCAGTACTTC
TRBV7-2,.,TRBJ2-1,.,CASSLTSSRRYNEQFF,TGTGCCAGCAGCCTAACCTCTAGCAGGCGGTACAATGAGCAGTTCTTC
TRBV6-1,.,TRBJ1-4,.,CASSRRGGFNEKLFF,TGTGCCAGCAGCCGCCGGGGAGGGTTTAATGAAAAACTGTTTTTT
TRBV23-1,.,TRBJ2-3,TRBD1,CASSHSLQGEDTQYF,TGCGCCAGCAGTCATTCGCTACAGGGGGAAGATACGCAGTATTTT
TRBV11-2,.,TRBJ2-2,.,CASSVAAANTGELFF,TGTGCCAGCAGCGTGGCAGCGGCGAACACCGGGGAGCTGTTTTTT
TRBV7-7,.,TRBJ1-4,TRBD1,CASSPGTGGNEKLFF,TGTGCTAGCAGCCCCGGGACAGGGGGTAATGAAAAACTGTTTTTT
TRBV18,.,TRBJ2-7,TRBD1,CASSPMGTGPYEQYF,TGTGCCAGCTCACCAATGGGGACAGGACCCTACGAGCAGTACTTC
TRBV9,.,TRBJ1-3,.,CASSVETRASGNTIYF,TGTGCCAGCAGCGTAGAAACGCGAGCCTCTGGAAACACCATATATTTT
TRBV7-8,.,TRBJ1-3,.,CASSRFYGGNTIYF,TGTGCCAGCAGCCGATTCTACGGGGGAAACACCATATATTTT
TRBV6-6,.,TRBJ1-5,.,CATRGVGNQPQHF,TGTGCCACCCGGGGTGTCGGCAATCAGCCCCAGCATTTT
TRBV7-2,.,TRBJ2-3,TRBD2,CASSFLAGGQGDTQYF,TGTGCCAGCAGCTTTCTAGCGGGGGGGCAGGGCGATACGCAGTATTTT